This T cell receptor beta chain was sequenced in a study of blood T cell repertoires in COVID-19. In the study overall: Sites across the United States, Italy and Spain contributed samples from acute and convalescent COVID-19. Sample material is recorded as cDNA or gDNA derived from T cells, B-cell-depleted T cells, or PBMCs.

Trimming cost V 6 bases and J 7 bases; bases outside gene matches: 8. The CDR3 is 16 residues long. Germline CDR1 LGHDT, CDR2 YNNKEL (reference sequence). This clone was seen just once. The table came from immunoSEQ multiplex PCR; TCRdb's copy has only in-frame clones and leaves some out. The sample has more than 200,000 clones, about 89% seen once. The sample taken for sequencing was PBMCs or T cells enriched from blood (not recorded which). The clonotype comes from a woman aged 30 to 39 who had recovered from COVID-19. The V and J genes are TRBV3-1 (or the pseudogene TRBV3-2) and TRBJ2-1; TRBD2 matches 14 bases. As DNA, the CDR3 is TGTGCCAGCAGTGATCCGGGACTAGCGGGAGTGAATGAGCAGTTCTTC. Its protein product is CASSDPGLAGVNEQFF.